The clone carrying this T cell receptor (beta chain) was picked up a small number of times. Its antigen is still unknown. The data belong to a study of OX40 agonist ivuxolimab in advanced cancers. As for the study in general: Dose-escalation patients were diagnosed with hepatocellular carcinoma, melanoma, renal cell cancer or head and neck cancer.

The assay was immunoSEQ multiplex PCR, and TCRdb's table has in-frame clones only and misses some. Among about 52,000 clones listed, 80% to 95% were seen once. The CDR3 consists of 12 residues. Trimming left V 6 bases short and J 6 bases short, with 12 bases between. The germline V gene has CDR1 SNHLY and CDR2 FYNNEI. General study results and limits: CD8+ T cells showed, on average, more clonal expansion than CD4+ cells.

This sequence was found in an adult with an advanced solid tumor such as melanoma, head and neck, liver or kidney cancer. The source material was CD4+ or CD8+ T cells sorted from blood, sampled in a trial of the OX40 agonist ivuxolimab. The V gene is TRBV2, the J gene TRBJ2-7; TRBD1 might be the D (6 bases). In nucleotides, the CDR3 is TGTGCCAGCAGCTCGGACAGTGGCGAGCAGTACTTC. It codes for CASSSDSGEQYF.